The clone carrying this T cell receptor (beta chain) was found a few times. Its target is not known. The sample originates from a study of brain T cells in children with intractable seizures. Study-wide findings and caveats: Absence of clones before surgery may stem from lower sequencing depth. HCMV serostatus was not known, and viral specificity came from CDR3 similarity only.

Germline V lookup: CDR1 SGHKS, CDR2 YYEKEE (reference sequence). Trimming removed 4 bases from V and 0 bases from J, with 7 bases in between. The CDR3 is 14 residues long. This table comes from immunoSEQ multiplex PCR, and its TCRdb copy is limited to in-frame clones, with some not included. The table lists tens of thousands of clones, 85% to 95% of them singletons. The sequencing here drew on peripheral blood, taken at surgery. The chain is built from TRBV5-5 and TRBJ2-2; a weak D match, TRBD1 (6 bases). This receptor was identified in a boy under three years old with tuberous sclerosis and intractable seizures. This CDR3 is CASSQGSNTGELFF. The DNA for the CDR3 is TGTGCCAGCAGCCAGGGGTCGAACACCGGGGAGCTGTTTTTT.